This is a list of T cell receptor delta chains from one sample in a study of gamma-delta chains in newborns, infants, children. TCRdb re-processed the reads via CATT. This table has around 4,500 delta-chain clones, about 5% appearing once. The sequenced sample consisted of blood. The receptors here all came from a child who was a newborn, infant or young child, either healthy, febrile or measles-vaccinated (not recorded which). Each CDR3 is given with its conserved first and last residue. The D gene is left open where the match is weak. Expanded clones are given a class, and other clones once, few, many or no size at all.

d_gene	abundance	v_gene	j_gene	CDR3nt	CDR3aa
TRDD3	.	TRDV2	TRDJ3	TGTGCCTGTGACACCGGGGGATACTGGTCCTGGGACACCCGACAGATGTTTTTC	CACDTGGYWSWDTRQMFF
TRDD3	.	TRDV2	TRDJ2	TGTGCCTGTGATCCAATACTGGGGGATTCATCGACGGCACAACTCTTCTTT	CACDPILGDSSTAQLFF
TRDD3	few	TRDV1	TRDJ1	TGTGCTCTTGGGGAAGCCCCCGTACTGGGGGGGATACGGATATCCGATAAACTCATCTTT	CALGEAPVLGGIRISDKLIF
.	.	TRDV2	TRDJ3	TGTGCCTGTGACACCTTAAGGAGCTCCTGGGACACCCGACAGATGTTTTTC	CACDTLRSSWDTRQMFF
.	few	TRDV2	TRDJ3	TGTGCCTGTGACACAGTTGGGGAGAGCTCCTGGGACACCCGACAGATGTTTTTC	CACDTVGESSWDTRQMFF
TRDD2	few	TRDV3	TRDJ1	TGTGCCTGGCCGAAGGCCTTCCTGTTCTACACCGATAAACTCATCTTT	CAWPKAFLFYTDKLIF
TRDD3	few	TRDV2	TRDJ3	TGTGCCTGTGACACCGGATTACTGGGGGGCCTATCCTGGGACACCCGACAGATGTTTTTC	CACDTGLLGGLSWDTRQMFF
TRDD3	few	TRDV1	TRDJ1	TGTGCTCTTGGGGACGCTATTCCGGGGGATACAGTGAGCACCGATAAACTCATCTTT	CALGDAIPGDTVSTDKLIF
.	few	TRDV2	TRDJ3	TGTGCCTGTGACACCGCTCCGGGGGCAAGCTCCTGGGACACCCGACAGATGTTTTTC	CACDTAPGASSWDTRQMFF
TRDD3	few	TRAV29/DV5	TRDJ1	TGTGCAGCAAGCGTTGGGGGATACGACACCGATAAACTCATCTTT	CAASVGGYDTDKLIF
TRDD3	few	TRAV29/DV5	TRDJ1	TGTGCAGCAAGCGCACTAGTACTCCGTACTGGGGGATACGCTGGGGGACTCATCTTT	CAASALVLRTGGYAGGLIF
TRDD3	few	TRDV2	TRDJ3	TGTGCCTGTGACACCGCTGGGGGTAGCTCCAGGGACACCCGACAGATGTTTTTC	CACDTAGGSSRDTRQMFF
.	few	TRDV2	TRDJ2	TGTGCCTGTGACACGATTCTGGCTACAGCACAACTCTTCTTT	CACDTILATAQLFF
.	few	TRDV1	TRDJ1	TGTGCTCTTGGGGAAAGGTTTGGGGCCTACACCGATAAACTCATCTTT	CALGERFGAYTDKLIF
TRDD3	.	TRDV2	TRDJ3	TGTGCCTGTGACCCCCTACTGGGGGATACGCTGGACTCCTGGGACACCCGACAGATGTTTTTC	CACDPLLGDTLDSWDTRQMFF
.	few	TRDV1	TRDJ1	TGTGCTCTTGGGAACCTCACCCCCCATTCCTCAAGTAAACTCATCTTT	CALGNLTPHSSSKLIF